A single sample gave rise to the 23 T cell receptor beta chains below, sequenced in a study of beta chain features in type 1 diabetes. Reverse transcription of all isolated RNA meant that expressed TCRB transcripts were sequenced. Here immunoSEQ multiplex PCR was the method, and the copy in TCRdb shows in-frame clones only, minus some. The data contain some 270,000 clones, 13% to 15% of them singletons. The material sequenced was naive CD4+ T cells from blood. These receptors were obtained from a middle-aged woman in good health.

Only a few counts were recorded for this clone. The chain couples TRBV7-7 to TRBJ2-3; TRBD2 aligns across 11 bases. The J segment lost 5 bases and the V segment lost 5 bases, leaving 12 bases of the junction unmatched. The V gene's germline CDR1 is SSHAT and CDR2 FNYEAQ (reference sequence). The length of the CDR3 is 17 residues. This CDR3 is CASSDGRLAGTVDTQYF. The CDR3 region has the DNA TGTGCCAGCAGCGATGGAAGACTAGCGGGGACAGTAGATACGCAGTATTTT.

The CDR3 DNA is TGTGCCAGCAGCTCGCAGGGGGCGGCCGGCTACACCTTC. Translating it yields CASSSQGAAGYTF. The rearrangement joins TRBV7-9 to TRBJ1-2, with 8 nucleotides matching TRBD1. Germline V gives CDR1 SEHNR, CDR2 FQNEAQ (reference sequence). This CDR3 has 13 residues. The trim removed 4 bases at V and 8 bases at J, leaving 6 bases unmatched.

This clone has just a few counts. The chain couples TRBV5-1 to TRBJ2-5, with TRBD2 as a possible D gene (5 bases). There are 14 residues in the CDR3. V was shortened by 0 bases and J by 9 bases, with 15 bases between the two germline ends. The germline V gene has CDR1 SGHRS and CDR2 YFSETQ. DNA of the CDR3: TGCGCCAGCAGCTTGGTCAGCCTTCAGGAGGCCCAGTACTTC. This gives the protein CASSLVSLQEAQYF.

Only a few counts were recorded for this clone. V is TRBV25-1 and J is TRBJ2-5, with 11 bases fitting TRBD2. Per the germline V gene, CDR1 is MGHDK and CDR2 is SYGVNS. Trimming removed 3 bases from V and 5 bases from J; junction bases left unmatched: 5. The CDR3 runs to 15 residues. The CDR3 DNA sequence: TGTGCCAGCAGTGAGCGACTAGCGGGGTATGAGACCCAGTACTTC. Translating it yields CASSERLAGYETQYF. Complete variable domain (other parts from reference TRBV25-1 and TRBJ2-5): EADIYQTPRYLVIGTGKKITLECSQTMGHDKMYWYQQDPGMELHLIHYSYGVNSTEKGDLSSESTVSRIRTEHFPLTLESARPSHTSQYLCASSERLAGYETQYFGPGTRLLVL.

This clone appeared a few times. The identical CDR3 is also encoded by other nucleotide sequences in the sample. This chain uses TRBV19 with TRBJ1-4; tentatively, D is TRBD1 (6 bases). Germline V gene lookup returns CDR1 LNHDA and CDR2 SQIVND (reference sequence). V dropped 4 bases and J dropped 0 bases, with 6 bases sitting between them. The CDR3 consists of 14 residues. This chain's CDR3 is CASSTGATNEKLFF. In DNA, the CDR3 is TGTGCCAGTAGTACAGGGGCAACTAATGAAAAACTGTTTTTT.

This clone has just a few counts. J is TRBJ1-5 and V is TRBV7-9; D is perhaps TRBD1 (5 bases). The CDR3 has 13 residues. V was cut by 5 bases and J by 6 bases, with 11 bases left in between. The V gene's germline CDR1 is SEHNR and CDR2 FQNEAQ (reference sequence). This chain's CDR3 is CASSAGLSQPQHF. In DNA, the CDR3 is TGTGCCAGCAGCGCAGGGTTGAGTCAGCCCCAGCATTTT.

This clone was seen only a few times. The J gene is TRBJ1-3, the V gene TRBV28; D gene unclear. Germline assignment: CDR1 MDHEN and CDR2 SYDVKM. This CDR3 comprises 12 residues. V lost 7 bases, J lost 2 bases, and 6 bases lay in between. CDR3 region: CASIQAGNTIYF. The CDR3 nucleotides read TGTGCCAGCATCCAGGCTGGAAACACCATATATTTT.

This clone was seen only a few times. This chain uses TRBV7-9 with TRBJ1-1, with 10 bases fitting TRBD1. The CDR3 covers 15 residues. With 5 bases clipped from V and 5 bases from J, the junction kept 8 bases outside the gene matches. Germline loops: CDR1 SEHNR, CDR2 FQNEAQ (reference sequence). CDR3 sequence (DNA): TGTGCCAGCAGCGGCAGGACAGGGGGTAGTACTGAAGCTTTCTTT. This translates into CASSGRTGGSTEAFF.

The V and J genes are TRBV5-1 and TRBJ2-3; no clear D. The CDR3 is 14 amino acids. Trimming shortened V by 1 base and J by 1 base, and 7 bases separated the two germline ends. Germline V gene sequence: CDR1 SGHRS, CDR2 YFSETQ. CDR3 in amino acids: CASSLFAGTDTQYF. For the CDR3, the DNA is TGCGCCAGCAGCTTGTTTGCAGGCACAGATACGCAGTATTTT.

The rearrangement links TRBV4-1 to TRBJ1-1; 9 nucleotides line up with TRBD1. The CDR3 runs to 16 residues. Germline V gene sequence: CDR1 MGHRA, CDR2 YSYEKL. Trimming cost V 1 base and J 1 base; bases outside gene matches: 4. The CDR3 loop is CASSQAQGAGNTEAFF. CDR3 DNA: TGCGCCAGCAGCCAAGCACAGGGGGCGGGGAACACTGAAGCTTTCTTT.

This clone was counted between two and nine times. The V call is TRBV6-1, the J call TRBJ1-1; D unresolved. Trimming pared 6 bases from V and 0 bases from J, leaving 14 bases between. From germline, CDR1 is MNHNS and CDR2 SASEGT. The CDR3 is 15 residues long. The CDR3 loop reads CASSETYPVNTEAFF. The CDR3 DNA reads TGTGCCAGCAGCGAAACCTATCCGGTGAACACTGAAGCTTTCTTT.

This clone was counted a few times. Written as DNA, the CDR3 is TGTGCCAGCAGTGTCAATTACGAGCAGTACTTC. Amino acids: CASSVNYEQYF. This chain links TRBV2 with TRBJ2-7; D unresolved. The V end lost 4 bases, the J end lost 4 bases, and 5 bases lay between the germline ends. CDR1 SNHLY and CDR2 FYNNEI come from the germline V gene. The CDR3 spans 11 residues.

J is TRBJ1-5 and V is TRBV6-6; D is undetermined. The V gene's germline CDR1 is MNHNY and CDR2 SVGAGI (reference sequence). V lost 3 bases to trimming and J lost 0 bases, with 9 bases between them. The CDR3 runs to 15 residues. The CDR3 region has the DNA TGTGCCAGCAGTTATAATGCAGATAGCAATCAGCCCCAGCATTTT. Translating it yields CASSYNADSNQPQHF.

The chain joins TRBV2 to TRBJ2-1; weak D call: TRBD2 (5 bases). This CDR3 is 14 amino acids long. The germline V gene encodes CDR1 SNHLY and CDR2 FYNNEI. Between the trimmed V and J ends, which lost 4 bases and 5 bases, there was a span of 12 bases. CDR3 loop: CASSARSGNNEQFF. DNA for the CDR3: TGTGCCAGCAGTGCCAGGAGCGGAAACAATGAGCAGTTCTTC.

This sequence joins TRBV9 and TRBJ2-1, with D possibly matching TRBD2 (7 bases). Germline CDR1 reads SGDLS; CDR2 reads YYNGEE. CDR3 length: 16 residues. V lost 1 base to trimming and J lost 6 bases, with 17 bases between them. The CDR3 nucleotides are TGTGCCAGCAGCGTATCCGGGGGGCCTCTAGGCAATGAGCAGTTCTTC. Amino acids: CASSVSGGPLGNEQFF.

This clone has a handful of counts. This chain connects TRBV7-9 to TRBJ2-5, with 7 bases lining up with TRBD1. The CDR3 spans 15 residues. Germline CDR1 is SEHNR and CDR2 is FQNEAQ (reference sequence). J lost 3 bases, V lost 3 bases, and 7 bases had no gene match. The DNA of the CDR3 is TGTGCCAGCAGCTTGGGAAGGGGGCTGGAAGAGACCCAGTACTTC. Translated: CASSLGRGLEETQYF.

The chain combines TRBV19 with TRBJ2-1, with TRBD2 matching 7 bases. Germline V CDR1 and CDR2: LNHDA, SQIVND (reference sequence). J was trimmed by 3 bases and V by 6 bases; bases with no gene match: 8. The CDR3 consists of 15 residues. The DNA of the CDR3 is TGTGCCAGTAGCTGCCTGGCTAGCGGCTACAATGAGCAGTTCTTC. Translation: CASSCLASGYNEQFF.

This clone was observed a few times. V is TRBV7-2 and J is TRBJ1-2, with TRBD1 matching 10 bases. Germline CDR1 is SGHTA and CDR2 is FQGNSA. The CDR3 length is 14 residues. Unmatched junction bases numbered 4, after V lost 5 bases and J lost 4 bases. The CDR3 loop is CASSATGGAYGYTF. CDR3 sequence (DNA): TGTGCCAGCAGCGCGACAGGGGGCGCCTATGGCTACACCTTC.

The rearrangement joins TRBV6-5 to TRBJ1-2, with D possibly matching TRBD1 (6 bases). The V gene's germline CDR1 is MNHEY and CDR2 SVGAGI. Trimming cost V 6 bases and J 4 bases, with 12 bases left between them. The CDR3 totals 13 residues. The CDR3 nucleotides read TGTGCCAGCAGACCTGACAGGATCTATGGCTACACCTTC. Protein: CASRPDRIYGYTF.

This clone was counted between two and nine times. The chain uses TRBV5-1 and TRBJ2-3; D not resolved. CDR3 length: 17 amino acids. Germline CDR1 and CDR2: SGHRS and YFSETQ. The V and J ends lost 4 bases and 5 bases respectively, with 23 bases between them. CDR3 in amino acids: CASSQPQTQLLEDTQYF. The CDR3 bases are TGCGCCAGCAGCCAACCACAGACACAGTTATTAGAAGATACGCAGTATTTT.

The chain links TRBV4-3 to TRBJ1-5; tentatively, D is TRBD1 (5 bases). Trimming cost V 0 bases and J 4 bases, with 10 bases left between them. The CDR3 runs to 15 residues. Germline CDR1 reads LGHNA; CDR2 reads YSLEER. CDR3 DNA sequence: TGCGCCAGCAGCCAAGATGCGGGGGGGAATCAGCCCCAGCATTTT. Translation: CASSQDAGGNQPQHF.

This chain connects TRBV4-3 to TRBJ1-5; possibly TRBD1 for D (6 bases). V shed 3 bases and J shed 7 bases, with 10 bases lying between them. Germline loops: CDR1 LGHNA, CDR2 YSLEER. This CDR3 contains 13 residues. DNA of the CDR3: TGCGCCAGCAGCCAGAACAGGGACCAGCCCCAGCATTTT. As protein: CASSQNRDQPQHF.

This clone was counted between two and nine times. V gene TRBV19 combines with J gene TRBJ1-3; TRBD1 aligns across 7 bases. Trimming at V came to 5 bases and at J to 0 bases, leaving 4 bases not matched to a gene. The V gene's germline CDR1 is LNHDA and CDR2 SQIVND (reference sequence). The CDR3 is 15 amino acids. The CDR3 sequence is CASSLQGSSGNTIYF. CDR3 bases: TGTGCCAGTAGTCTACAGGGGAGCTCTGGAAACACCATATATTTT. The full variable domain, in which reference TRBV19 and TRBJ1-3 provide the parts outside the CDR3, is DGGITQSPKYLFRKEGQNVTLSCEQNLNHDAMYWYRQDPGQGLRLIYYSQIVNDFQKGDIAEGYSVSREKKESFPLTVTSAQKNPTAFYLCASSLQGSSGNTIYFGEGSWLTVV.